The 23 T cell receptor beta chains in this list originate from one sample, sequenced in a study of blood T cell repertoires in COVID-19. Produced via immunoSEQ multiplex PCR; TCRdb's table is partial and in-frame only. The sample has about 210,000 clones; around 80% are singletons. Sequenced material: peripheral blood. The source of these receptors is a man over 45 with active or convalescent COVID-19.

The V call is TRBV10-1, the J call TRBJ2-3; a weak D match, TRBD1 (5 bases). V lost 7 bases and J 2 bases, leaving 10 bases between the germline ends. Germline V gene sequence: CDR1 WNHNN, CDR2 SYGVQD (reference sequence). This CDR3 is 13 amino acids long. In DNA, the CDR3 is TGCGCCAGCACAGGGTCTATCACAGATACGCAGTATTTT. This sequence encodes CASTGSITDTQYF.

This clone was observed once. The chain joins TRBV28 to TRBJ1-1; 9 positions agree with TRBD1. CDR1 and CDR2 (germline): MDHEN, SYDVKM. This CDR3 is 14 amino acids long. The CDR3 reads CSIQGAPGSTEAFF. The CDR3 region has the DNA TGTTCGATACAGGGGGCGCCTGGAAGTACTGAAGCTTTCTTT.

This clone appeared a single time. The chain joins TRBV4-2 to TRBJ1-1; TRBD1 matches at 10 bases. Germline-derived CDR1 and CDR2 are LGHNA and YNFKEQ. J was trimmed by 3 bases and V by 6 bases; bases with no gene match: 7. The CDR3 contains 15 residues. The CDR3 nucleotides read TGTGCCAGCAGAAATGCCGGGACAGGGGACACTGAAGCTTTCTTT. Residues: CASRNAGTGDTEAFF.

The rearrangement uses TRBV5-1 and TRBJ2-5; 12 nucleotides match TRBD2. The V segment lost 3 bases and the J segment 5 bases; nucleotides outside the gene matches: 5. The germline V gene has CDR1 SGHRS and CDR2 YFSETQ. This CDR3 is 15 amino acids long. The CDR3 DNA sequence: TGCGCCAGCAGCTCCCGGCTAGCGGGAGGGGAGACCCAGTACTTC. It is translated as CASSSRLAGGETQYF.

V gene TRBV24-1 combines with J gene TRBJ1-2; no clear D. The CDR3 consists of 14 residues. The V and J ends lost 3 bases and 2 bases respectively, with 9 bases between them. Germline V gives CDR1 KGHDR, CDR2 SFDVKD. Here the CDR3 reads CATSDPTGNYGYTF. The CDR3 DNA is TGTGCCACCAGTGATCCGACCGGGAACTATGGCTACACCTTC.

The chain combines TRBV5-4 with TRBJ1-1, with 8 bases aligning to TRBD1. In germline, CDR1 is SGHNT, CDR2 YYREEE (reference sequence). This CDR3 spans 14 amino acids. V lost 6 bases, J lost 3 bases, and 7 bases stayed unmatched. Written as DNA, the CDR3 is TGTGCCAGCAAAGCAGGGGGCTTTGACACTGAAGCTTTCTTT. Protein product: CASKAGGFDTEAFF.

The J gene is TRBJ2-1, the V gene TRBV7-9; 8 positions match TRBD1. The germline V gene encodes CDR1 SEHNR and CDR2 FQNEAQ (reference sequence). V lost 5 bases, J lost 8 bases, and 11 bases stayed unmatched. This CDR3 contains 15 residues. The CDR3 DNA reads as TGTGCCAGCAGCCGCGGTCTAACAGGGGGGTATGAGCAGTTCTTC. Translating it yields CASSRGLTGGYEQFF.

The chain joins TRBV7-8 to TRBJ1-2; 8 bases fit TRBD1. Trimming at V came to 5 bases and at J to 1 base, leaving 6 bases not matched to a gene. This CDR3 is built from 15 residues. The germline V gene encodes CDR1 SGHVS and CDR2 FQNEAQ. The CDR3 sequence is CASSLVDRGNYGYTF. CDR3 coding DNA: TGTGCCAGCAGCCTCGTCGACAGGGGTAACTATGGCTACACCTTC.

The chain couples TRBV4-2 to TRBJ1-4, with D possibly matching TRBD1 (5 bases). CDR1 and CDR2 (germline): LGHNA, YNFKEQ. The CDR3 contains 15 residues. Between the trimmed V and J ends, which lost 3 bases and 8 bases, there was a span of 16 bases. In DNA form, the CDR3 reads TGTGCCAGCAGCCAGGCTTCGGGGGAGGAGGAAAAACTGTTTTTT. Translated, it gives CASSQASGEEEKLFF.

This clone appeared once. This chain connects TRBV5-1 to TRBJ2-1; TRBD2 matches 7 bases. V lost 2 bases to trimming and J lost 9 bases; unmatched junction nucleotides: 8. This CDR3 has 14 amino acids. Germline values: CDR1 SGHRS, CDR2 YFSETQ. The CDR3 sequence: CASSLGTTLGEQFF. CDR3 DNA sequence: TGCGCCAGCAGCTTAGGGACTACCTTGGGTGAGCAGTTCTTC.

V gene TRBV4-1 combines with J gene TRBJ1-1; 8 nucleotides align to TRBD1. This CDR3 contains 14 residues. With 4 bases clipped from V and 4 bases from J, the junction kept 5 bases outside the gene matches. Germline-derived CDR1 and CDR2 are MGHRA and YSYEKL. The CDR3 loop is CASSLQGEGTEAFF. DNA for the CDR3: TGCGCCAGCAGCCTACAGGGGGAGGGCACTGAAGCTTTCTTT.

This chain joins TRBV30 and TRBJ2-7; D ambiguous. CDR1 is GTSNPN and CDR2 is SVGIG in the germline V gene (reference sequence). V lost 0 bases and J 4 bases, leaving 10 bases between the germline ends. There are 13 residues in the CDR3. In DNA, the CDR3 is TGTGCCTGGAGTGTACGCCAGGATTACGAGCAGTACTTC. Protein sequence: CAWSVRQDYEQYF.

The chain links TRBV2 to TRBJ1-2, with 9 bases fitting TRBD1. V gave up 5 bases and J gave up 6 bases; unmatched junction bases: 4. CDR3 length equals 13 residues. Per the germline V gene, CDR1 is SNHLY and CDR2 is FYNNEI. CDR3 bases: TGTGCCAGCAGTATACGGACAGGGGATGGCTACACCTTC. Protein product: CASSIRTGDGYTF.

As DNA, the CDR3 is TGTGCCAGCAGTTACGTCGAACAGAAGAAAGGACTGTTTTTT. Translating gives CASSYVEQKKGLFF. This chain links TRBV6-6 with TRBJ1-4, with D uncertain. Germline CDR1 MNHNY, CDR2 SVGAGI (reference sequence). The CDR3 has 14 amino acids. V lost 2 bases, J lost 13 bases, and 17 bases lay in between.

The V gene is TRBV3-1 (or the pseudogene TRBV3-2), the J gene TRBJ1-2; 9 bases fit TRBD1. The trim removed 8 bases at V and 0 bases at J, leaving 4 bases unmatched. CDR3 length: 14 residues. The germline CDR1 and CDR2 sequences are LGHDT and YNNKEL (reference sequence). CDR3 DNA: TGTGCCAGCGGACGACAGGGGGCTAACTATGGCTACACCTTC. As protein: CASGRQGANYGYTF.

The rearrangement links TRBV29-1 to TRBJ2-6; 9 bases agree with TRBD1. The junction had 15 bases not matched to a gene; V was cut back by 5 bases and J by 4 bases. This CDR3 has 18 residues. CDR1 is SQVTM, CDR2 ANQGSEA, per germline. The CDR3 sequence: CSVSFTGGTPGGANVLTF. CDR3 DNA: TGCAGCGTTTCGTTTACAGGGGGCACCCCGGGAGGGGCCAACGTCCTGACTTTC.

The chain carries TRBV3-1 (or the pseudogene TRBV3-2) and TRBJ2-3; a possible D gene is TRBD1 (5 bases). Deletions cut 2 bases from V and 5 bases from J, with 17 bases between. CDR3 length equals 16 residues. CDR1 and CDR2 from the germline V gene are LGHDT and YNNKEL (reference sequence). The CDR3 DNA is TGTGCCAGCAGCCAACCTCAGGGCCTCGGTGGAGATACGCAGTATTTT. It translates to CASSQPQGLGGDTQYF.

The rearrangement joins TRBV6-1 to TRBJ1-2, with 9 bases lining up with TRBD1. CDR1 is MNHNS, CDR2 SASEGT, per germline. The CDR3 runs to 15 residues. Trimming removed 3 bases from V and 3 bases from J; junction bases left unmatched: 5. CDR3 in amino acids: CASSDTGGNHYGYTF. The CDR3 region has the DNA TGTGCCAGCAGTGATACAGGGGGCAATCACTATGGCTACACCTTC.

This clone was picked up a small number of times. DNA of the CDR3: TGCGCCAGCAGCGCTAGGACAGGGAACACTGAAGCTTTCTTT. Its protein is CASSARTGNTEAFF. The rearrangement joins TRBV5-1 to TRBJ1-1; 7 bases fit TRBD1. Unmatched junction bases numbered 4, after V lost 4 bases and J lost 1 base. This CDR3 contains 14 residues. Germline-derived CDR1 and CDR2 are SGHRS and YFSETQ.

The V call is TRBV28, the J call TRBJ1-1, with D maybe TRBD1 (5 bases). CDR3 length equals 11 residues. CDR1 is MDHEN and CDR2 is SYDVKM in the germline V gene. Deletions cut 5 bases from V and 10 bases from J, with 11 bases between. The CDR3 region is CASSNRFGAFF. CDR3 DNA: TGTGCCAGCAGTAACAGGTTCGGAGCTTTCTTT.

The V call is TRBV5-4, the J call TRBJ1-2; D might be TRBD1 (6 bases). In germline, CDR1 is SGHNT, CDR2 YYREEE (reference sequence). The CDR3 is 13 residues long. Deletions cut 2 bases from V and 4 bases from J, with 9 bases between. CDR3: CASSLQGSYGYTF. Written as DNA, the CDR3 is TGTGCCAGCAGCTTACAGGGTTCCTATGGCTACACCTTC.

As for this clone: The junction differs from germline at one of its ends, possibly a read error. The V call is TRBV7-7, the J call TRBJ2-5, with 7 positions matching TRBD2. The germline gives CDR1 SSHAT, CDR2 FNYEAQ (reference sequence). CDR3 length equals 15 residues. As DNA, the CDR3 is TGTGCTAGCAGCGACTTAGCGGGCCTGCAAGAGACCCAGTACTTC. Amino acid sequence: CASSDLAGLQETQYF.

V gene TRBV10-3 combines with J gene TRBJ2-3; unclear D gene. Trimming took off 7 bases at V and 1 base at J, with 6 bases between the two ends. This CDR3 is 12 amino acids long. Looked up from germline, CDR1 is ENHRY and CDR2 is SYGVKD. The CDR3 nucleotides read TGTGCCATCATGGTAGGCACAGATACGCAGTATTTT. Translating gives CAIMVGTDTQYF.